This T cell receptor beta chain was found in a study of blood T cells in healthy people across ages. The second PCR ran roughly 7 to 12 cycles with a sample-barcoded 5' primer and J-beta primers. TCRdb reanalysed the 5' RACE reads using MiXCR and keeps one entry per CDR3 protein. The sample carries 1.5 million to 2 million distinct CDR3 sequences, about 49% recorded once. On this clonotype: Its antigen is unknown.

Each sample yielded at least 5.5 micrograms of PBMC total RNA. Study-level findings and limits: The diversity estimates, figures obtained from one million T cells, were considered underestimates. Fewer expanded clones and more diversity marked long-lived versus aged donors.

Germline lookup yields CDR1 SGHRS and CDR2 YFSETQ. V lost 1 base and J 4 bases, leaving 19 bases between the germline ends. The CDR3 spans 17 residues. This sequence was found in a woman in her 40s in good health. Input material: blood. The chain has TRBV5-1 and TRBJ2-3; tentatively, D is TRBD1 (5 bases). The CDR3 loop is CASSLWIAGQGSDTQYF. In DNA, the CDR3 is TGCGCCAGCAGCTTGTGGATCGCCGGGCAGGGTTCAGATACGCAGTATTTT.